This TCR beta chain was sequenced in a study of blood T cell repertoires in COVID-19. Using immunoSEQ multiplex PCR, the repertoire was profiled, and TCRdb retains in-frame clones only, with some absent. In the table there are over 150,000 clones, roughly 93% of which are singletons. The CDR3 extends over 13 amino acids. Germline V lookup: CDR1 SGHDN, CDR2 FVKESK. Trimming took 7 bases from V and 5 from J, leaving 14 bases between them. The source material was peripheral blood. This receptor was taken from a man between 18 and 29 years old with acute or convalescent COVID-19. The V gene is TRBV14, the J gene TRBJ2-5; D might be TRBD2 (5 bases). The CDR3 nucleotides read TGTGCCAGCACTTCAGGACTGGCGGAGACCCAGTACTTC. Translation gives CASTSGLAETQYF. The variable domain in full, completed from reference TRBV14 and TRBJ2-5, reads EAGVTQFPSHSVIEKGQTVTLRCDPISGHDNLYWYRRVMGKEIKFLLHFVKESKQDESGMPNNRFLAERTGGTYSTLKVQPAELEDSGVYFCASTSGLAETQYFGPGTRLLVL.